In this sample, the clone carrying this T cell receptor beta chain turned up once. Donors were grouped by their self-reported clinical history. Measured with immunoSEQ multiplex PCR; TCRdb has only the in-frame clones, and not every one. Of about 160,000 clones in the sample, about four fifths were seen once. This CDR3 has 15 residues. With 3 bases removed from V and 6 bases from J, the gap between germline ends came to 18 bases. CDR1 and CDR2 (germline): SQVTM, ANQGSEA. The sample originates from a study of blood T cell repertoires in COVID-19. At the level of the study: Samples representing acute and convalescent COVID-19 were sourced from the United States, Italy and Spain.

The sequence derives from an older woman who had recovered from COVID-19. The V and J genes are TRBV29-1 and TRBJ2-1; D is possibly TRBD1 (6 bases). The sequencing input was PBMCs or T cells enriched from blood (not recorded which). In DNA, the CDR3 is TGCAGCGTTGAGTCGAGGCAGGGGATGGGCAATGAGCAGTTCTTC. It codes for CSVESRQGMGNEQFF.